Listed here are 2 T cell receptor beta chains from one sample, sequenced in a study of T cell responses to AZD1222 COVID-19 vaccine. Profiling relied on immunoSEQ multiplex PCR, and the TCRdb table lists in-frame clones only, not all of them. The table records tens of thousands of clones, more than 75% of them present only once. The specimen was peripheral blood, collected on day 0 of AZD1222 vaccination. The origin of the receptors is an adult in good health.

The chain recombines TRBV5-1 with TRBJ2-5; D remains unclear. The CDR3 extends over 14 amino acids. With 5 bases removed from V and 0 bases from J, the gap between germline ends came to 11 bases. Per germline, CDR1 SGHRS and CDR2 YFSETQ. The CDR3 spells CASSQRTNQETQYF. CDR3 in DNA: TGCGCCAGCAGTCAGAGGACGAACCAAGAGACCCAGTACTTC.

The chain has TRBV30 and TRBJ2-3; possible D gene TRBD2, 5 bases. This CDR3 spans 16 amino acids. Trimming removed 5 bases from V and 0 bases from J, with 18 bases in between. CDR1 is GTSNPN and CDR2 is SVGIG in the germline V gene (reference sequence). CDR3: CAWATGLRTSTDTQYF. The CDR3 nucleotides read TGTGCCTGGGCTACTGGACTTCGTACTAGCACAGATACGCAGTATTTT.